The present T cell receptor beta chain was sequenced within a study of early T cells in non-severe SARS-CoV-2 infection. There are a few counts of this clonotype. This CDR3 region has 15 residues. Trimming stripped 2 bases from V and 2 bases from J, with 10 bases between. TCRdb reprocessed the 5' RACE reads with MiXCR, giving one entry per CDR3 protein. The sample comprises tens of thousands of distinct CDR3 sequences, 14% of which are singletons, and approximately 4% rests with the top ten. This rearrangement joins TRBV12-3 or TRBV12-4 to TRBJ1-5, with TRBD1 as a possible D gene (5 bases). The input for sequencing was whole blood, taken at baseline. The receptor was derived from an adult who was a healthcare worker with PCR-confirmed SARS-CoV-2 infection or an uninfected control (not recorded which). This chain's CDR3 is CASSLSRERNQPQHF. The DNA of the CDR3 is TGTGCCAGCAGTTTAAGCAGGGAGCGCAATCAGCCCCAGCATTTT.